These 19 T cell receptor beta chains share one sample of origin, sequenced in a study of cytomegalovirus exposure and HLA in healthy donors. The PCR employed 60 Vbeta primers together with 13 Jbeta primers. TCRdb's copy holds only in-frame clones and misses some; the assay was immunoSEQ multiplex PCR. The sample shows 200,000 or so clones, roughly 68% of them seen only once. Specimen: PBMCs. These receptors came from a man aged 40-49 years in good health and CMV-seropositive.

The chain joins TRBV28 to TRBJ2-2, with TRBD1 identical over 8 bases. The CDR3 length is 15 residues. Germline CDR1 MDHEN, CDR2 SYDVKM. V was clipped by 5 bases and J by 1 base; unmatched bases: 3. This CDR3 is CASSGRGRNTGELFF. CDR3 in DNA: TGTGCCAGCAGTGGCAGGGGGCGGAACACCGGGGAGCTGTTTTTT.

In its sample, this clone was seen once. The chain couples TRBV11-2 to TRBJ2-7; D may be TRBD1 (5 bases). Germline V lookup: CDR1 SGHAT, CDR2 FQNNGV. This CDR3 comprises 16 residues. The germline V and J ends were trimmed by 5 bases and 4 bases, with 21 bases remaining between them. CDR3: CASSPQSDTRMYEQYF. CDR3 DNA: TGTGCCAGCAGCCCACAGTCGGACACAAGGATGTACGAGCAGTACTTC.

This clone turned up a few times. The rearrangement joins TRBV10-3 to TRBJ2-5; no clear D. There are 13 residues in the CDR3. Looked up from germline, CDR1 is ENHRY and CDR2 is SYGVKD. V lost 10 bases and J 4 bases, leaving 16 bases between the germline ends. In DNA form, the CDR3 reads TGTGCCACCCAGTGGTCGCCTCGAGAGACCCAGTACTTC. Residues: CATQWSPRETQYF.

V usage is TRBV10-3 and J usage is TRBJ2-2; 9 bases map to TRBD2. The junction had 12 bases not matched to a gene; V was cut back by 7 bases and J by 0 bases. This CDR3 has 18 residues. The germline gives CDR1 ENHRY, CDR2 SYGVKD. The CDR3 bases are TGTGCCATCACCAAGACTAGCGGCGGCCTATCGAACACCGGGGAGCTGTTTTTT. Amino acid sequence: CAITKTSGGLSNTGELFF.

The chain carries TRBV5-1 and TRBJ2-7, with 8 bases identical to TRBD1. The CDR3 consists of 14 residues. J gave up 3 bases and V 7 bases, and 9 bases lay outside the gene matches. Germline loops: CDR1 SGHRS, CDR2 YFSETQ. CDR3 in DNA: TGCGCCAGCGGAAACCGGGACAGGATCTACGAGCAGTACTTC. Protein sequence: CASGNRDRIYEQYF.

The chain uses TRBV4-2 and TRBJ2-5, with a tentative D call TRBD2 (5 bases). Germline CDR1 and CDR2: LGHNA and YNFKEQ. The CDR3 runs 19 residues. V was trimmed by 4 bases and J by 5 bases, leaving 29 bases between them. The CDR3 loop reads CASSPTGSRHGDSGETQYF. The CDR3 DNA reads as TGTGCCAGCAGCCCTACGGGGTCACGTCACGGGGATTCTGGGGAGACCCAGTACTTC.

This chain uses TRBV4-1 with TRBJ1-1, with 7 bases aligning to TRBD1. Unmatched junction bases numbered 11, after V lost 2 bases and J lost 8 bases. There are 15 residues in the CDR3. Germline assignment: CDR1 MGHRA and CDR2 YSYEKL. The CDR3 loop reads CASSQLRGLEREAFF. CDR3 DNA sequence: TGCGCCAGCAGCCAATTGAGGGGGCTGGAGAGGGAAGCTTTCTTT.

This clone was seen only once. The CDR3 region is CASSFSFGGSPLHF. CDR3 in DNA: TGTGCCAGCAGTTTCAGCTTCGGAGGGTCACCCCTCCACTTT. V and J are TRBV27 and TRBJ1-6; D gene unclear. This CDR3 region has 14 residues. Germline-derived CDR1 and CDR2 are MNHEY and SMNVEV (reference sequence). The V end was cut by 3 bases, the J end by 10 bases, with 13 bases between.

Only one count was recorded for this clone. The chain combines TRBV11-2 with TRBJ2-2, with TRBD1 identical over 10 bases. CDR1 is SGHAT, CDR2 FQNNGV, per germline. CDR3 length equals 16 residues. Germline trimming cut 7 bases from V and 4 bases from J; bases unmatched to any gene: 9. Written as DNA, the CDR3 is TGTGCCAGCACCGTTAGGGGGACAGGGGTCACCGGGGAGCTGTTTTTT. Encoded protein: CASTVRGTGVTGELFF.

The count of this clone is one. The chain has TRBV29-1 and TRBJ2-7, with 10 bases fitting TRBD1. The CDR3 is 15 residues long. Germline-derived CDR1 and CDR2 are SQVTM and ANQGSEA. The ends lost 5 bases at V and 2 bases at J; junction bases unmatched: 9. CDR3 DNA sequence: TGCAGCGTTCGGCCCGGGACAGGGGCTACCTACGAGCAGTACTTC. As protein: CSVRPGTGATYEQYF.

This clone was seen a few times. This rearrangement joins TRBV2 to TRBJ1-2; the D gene is possibly TRBD1 (5 bases). V dropped 7 bases and J dropped 7 bases, with 10 bases sitting between them. The CDR3 has 11 residues. Germline V gives CDR1 SNHLY, CDR2 FYNNEI. The CDR3 coding sequence is TGTGCCAGCAAACAGGCTGTTGGCTACACCTTC. Protein: CASKQAVGYTF.

This clone was recorded a few times. The chain is built from TRBV7-9 and TRBJ1-5; 10 bases are shared with TRBD1. Unmatched junction bases numbered 4, after V lost 6 bases and J lost 5 bases. CDR3 size: 14 residues. CDR1 and CDR2 from the germline V gene are SEHNR and FQNEAQ (reference sequence). This CDR3 is CASRRTGGDQPQHF. CDR3 sequence (DNA): TGTGCCAGCAGACGGACAGGGGGAGATCAGCCCCAGCATTTT.

This chain links TRBV5-1 with TRBJ1-2, with a tentative D call TRBD1 (6 bases). Germline values: CDR1 SGHRS, CDR2 YFSETQ. The CDR3 has 13 amino acids. V lost 4 bases to trimming and J lost 6 bases, with 13 bases between them. CDR3 nucleotide sequence: TGCGCCAGCAGCCTGGGGGCAGAAGATGGCTACACCTTC. This encodes CASSLGAEDGYTF.

The rearrangement uses TRBV28 and TRBJ1-5; TRBD1 matches 7 bases. The CDR3 is 15 residues long. Germline assignment: CDR1 MDHEN and CDR2 SYDVKM. The V segment lost 2 bases and the J segment 1 base; nucleotides outside the gene matches: 2. As DNA, the CDR3 is TGTGCCAGCAGTTTACCGGGACAGAGCAATCAGCCCCAGCATTTT. Amino acids: CASSLPGQSNQPQHF. The full variable domain, with the rest looked up from reference TRBV28 and TRBJ1-5, is DVKVTQSSRYLVKRTGEKVFLECVQDMDHENMFWYRQDPGLGLRLIYFSYDVKMKEKGDIPEGYSVSREKKERFSLILESASTNQTSMYLCASSLPGQSNQPQHFGDGTRLSIL.

The chain combines TRBV6-1 with TRBJ2-3; 12 bases are a match to TRBD2. The germline V gene encodes CDR1 MNHNS and CDR2 SASEGT. The CDR3 length is 17 residues. V was pared by 4 bases and J by 6 bases, with 11 bases of the junction left unmatched. In DNA, the CDR3 is TGTGCCAGCAGTGCCTTCCCGTCTAGCGGGGGGGCGGATACGCAGTATTTT. It is translated as CASSAFPSSGGADTQYF.

V is TRBV5-1 and J is TRBJ1-1, with D perhaps matching TRBD1 (5 bases). Trimming pared 4 bases from V and 0 bases from J, leaving 16 bases between. CDR1 and CDR2 from the germline V gene are SGHRS and YFSETQ. The CDR3 has 16 amino acids. In DNA form, the CDR3 reads TGCGCCAGCAGCCCAGGGTTGGGGTACCTGAACACTGAAGCTTTCTTT. Protein sequence: CASSPGLGYLNTEAFF.

The chain is built from TRBV6-5 and TRBJ1-1, with D possibly TRBD1 on 5 matching bases. Trimming took 6 bases from V and 4 from J, leaving 12 bases between them. The length of the CDR3 is 13 residues. From germline, CDR1 is MNHEY and CDR2 SVGAGI. The CDR3 DNA follows: TGTGCCAGCAGCCCAGGGTTGGTCACTGAAGCTTTCTTT. It yields the protein CASSPGLVTEAFF.

The chain uses TRBV5-1 and TRBJ2-3; TRBD1 agrees at 7 bases. Germline CDR1 SGHRS, CDR2 YFSETQ. V was clipped by 4 bases and J by 0 bases; unmatched bases: 5. This CDR3 region has 15 residues. The CDR3 sequence: CASSIGTASTDTQYF. The DNA for the CDR3 is TGCGCCAGCAGCATAGGGACAGCTAGCACAGATACGCAGTATTTT.

The CDR3 spells CASSPDRDQPQHF. The DNA for the CDR3 is TGTGCCAGCAGCCCGGACAGGGACCAGCCCCAGCATTTT. The chain recombines TRBV7-2 with TRBJ1-5; 8 nucleotides match TRBD1. The length of the CDR3 is 13 residues. Germline loops: CDR1 SGHTA, CDR2 FQGNSA. V shed 5 bases, J shed 7 bases, and the junction held 4 bases outside the gene matches.